This T cell receptor (beta chain) emerged from a study of blood T cell repertoires in COVID-19. TCRdb's table, derived via immunoSEQ multiplex PCR, lists solely in-frame clones and lacks some. The sample lists fewer than 350,000 clones; around nine tenths were seen once. Sequenced material: peripheral blood. The TCR was taken from a woman aged 25-40 years with COVID-19, enrolled during active disease.

The CDR3 coding sequence is TGTGCCAGCAGTTCCCAGGGAAGCAATCAGCCCCAGCATTTT. This codes for CASSSQGSNQPQHF. The V gene is TRBV7-9, the J gene TRBJ1-5, with D possibly being TRBD1 (5 bases). The CDR3 has 14 amino acids. The V and J ends lost 6 bases and 1 base respectively, with 10 bases between them. From germline, CDR1 is SEHNR and CDR2 FQNEAQ (reference sequence).